The present T cell receptor (beta chain) was sequenced within a study of shared clonotypes between healthy human individuals. The study, taken as a whole, reports: What limited the represented genetic and exposure-history diversity was the small number of donors.

Regarding this clone: The antigen remains unidentified.

At the deep level, the assay was run. Replicate PCRs for unsorted PBMC used roughly 300 ng DNA (around 29,000 T cell genomes). As handled by the study authors: Filtering differed for immunoSEQ, which gave only junction sequences without quality scores. The method was immunoSEQ multiplex PCR; TCRdb's version includes in-frame clones alone and lacks a portion of them. For V, J and clone size, that table is used; D and trimming come from the DNA. The sample yields around 430,000 clones, roughly 80% seen once. CDR3 length: 14 amino acids. Germline CDR1 MDHEN, CDR2 SYDVKM. Trimming shortened V by 6 bases and J by 4 bases, and 15 bases separated the two germline ends.

The source material was PBMCs. This chain joins TRBV28 and TRBJ2-5, with D perhaps TRBD1 or TRBD2 (6 bases each). This TCR was recovered from a woman aged 40 to 50 in good health. Some clones in this sample may be carry-over from other donors' samples. CDR3 in amino acids: CASRATGRPETQYF. DNA of the CDR3: TGTGCCAGCAGGGCTACAGGGAGGCCAGAGACCCAGTACTTC.